The rows below give T cell receptor beta chains drawn from one sample of a study of tumor and adjacent non-tumor tissue in lung cancer. TCRdb reprocessed the multiplex PCR reads with MiXCR, giving one entry per CDR3 protein. The data hold about 110,000 distinct CDR3 sequences, with roughly 80% observed a single time. The sample consisted of lung tumor tissue. Every receptor here comes from a woman aged 55-70 years with non-small cell lung cancer. CDR3s include the opening cysteine and the closing phenylalanine or tryptophan. Fields, in order: V gene, J gene, clone size, D gene, CDR3 protein, CDR3 DNA. The D gene is left open where the match is weak. Where a row states a size, it is once, few, many or the class of an expanded clone; other rows omit it.

v_call: TRBV6-5
j_call: TRBJ1-2
clone_size: -
d_call: TRBD1
cdr3_aa: CASPTGESNYGYTF
cdr3_nt: TGTGCCAGCCCAACAGGGGAATCGAACTATGGCTATACCTTC

v_call: TRBV11-2
j_call: TRBJ1-1
clone_size: -
d_call: TRBD1
cdr3_aa: CTSCFTTGVAEAFF
cdr3_nt: TGTACCAGCTGCTTCACGACAGGGGTGGCTGAAGCTTTCTTT

v_call: TRBV6-5
j_call: TRBJ2-3
clone_size: -
d_call: -
cdr3_aa: CASTQRTSSTDTQYF
cdr3_nt: TGTGCCAGCACCCAGCGGACATCTAGCACCGATACGCAGTATTTT

v_call: TRBV20-1
j_call: TRBJ1-1
clone_size: many
d_call: -
cdr3_aa: CSAAPLEAFF
cdr3_nt: TGCAGTGCCGCTCCTCTCGAAGCTTTCTTT

v_call: TRBV11-3
j_call: TRBJ1-1
clone_size: -
d_call: -
cdr3_aa: CACSLDSGRDTEAFF
cdr3_nt: TGTGCCTGCAGTTTAGATTCGGGGAGAGACACTGAAGCTTTCTTT

v_call: TRBV20-1
j_call: TRBJ2-7
clone_size: -
d_call: TRBD2
cdr3_aa: CSAKLAEGLREQYF
cdr3_nt: TGCAGTGCTAAACTAGCGGAGGGCCTGCGTGAGCAGTACTTC

v_call: TRBV4-3
j_call: TRBJ2-7
clone_size: once
d_call: TRBD1
cdr3_aa: CASNQDKGQGAYEQYF
cdr3_nt: TGCGCCAGCAACCAAGATAAAGGACAGGGGGCCTACGAGCAGTACTTC

v_call: TRBV11-1
j_call: TRBJ1-2
clone_size: -
d_call: -
cdr3_aa: CAGSSRDGEYGYTF
cdr3_nt: TGTGCCGGCAGCTCTCGGGACGGTGAATATGGCTACACCTTC

v_call: TRBV5-6
j_call: TRBJ2-2
clone_size: once
d_call: -
cdr3_aa: CASSQRTPLRAGDELFF
cdr3_nt: TGTGCCAGCAGCCAACGGACCCCTTTGAGGGCGGGCGATGAGCTGTTTTTT

v_call: TRBV5-4
j_call: TRBJ2-2
clone_size: few
d_call: -
cdr3_aa: CASNEQANTVELFF
cdr3_nt: TGTGCCAGCAACGAACAGGCTAACACCGTGGAGCTATTTTTT

v_call: TRBV20-1
j_call: TRBJ2-2
clone_size: -
d_call: -
cdr3_aa: CSGKGQTGELFF
cdr3_nt: TGCAGTGGTAAAGGACAGACAGGGGAGCTGTTTTTT

v_call: TRBV5-1
j_call: TRBJ2-6
clone_size: -
d_call: -
cdr3_aa: CATSLRASGANVLTF
cdr3_nt: TGCGCCACTAGCTTGAGGGCTTCTGGGGCCAACGTCCTGACTTTC

v_call: TRBV6-5
j_call: TRBJ2-1
clone_size: -
d_call: -
cdr3_aa: CASSYHPSGEDNEQLF
cdr3_nt: TGTGCCAGTAGTTACCACCCCTCGGGGGAAGACAATGAGCAGCTCTTC

v_call: TRBV11-2
j_call: TRBJ1-4
clone_size: -
d_call: -
cdr3_aa: CASAPGTLLGKLFF
cdr3_nt: TGTGCCAGCGCTCCTGGGACACTCCTAGGGAAACTGTTTTTT

v_call: TRBV4-3
j_call: TRBJ2-2
clone_size: many
d_call: -
cdr3_aa: CASSQDDQTGELFF
cdr3_nt: TGCGCCAGCAGCCAAGATGACCAGACCGGGGAGCTGTTTTTT

v_call: TRBV28
j_call: TRBJ1-2
clone_size: many
d_call: -
cdr3_aa: CASSSPVGRAPFHYGYTF
cdr3_nt: TGTGCCAGCAGTTCCCCCGTGGGCAGGGCCCCTTTTCACTATGGCTACACCTTC

v_call: TRBV28
j_call: TRBJ2-7
clone_size: many
d_call: TRBD2
cdr3_aa: CATQDLAGAAYEQYF
cdr3_nt: TGTGCCACCCAAGATTTAGCGGGGGCGGCCTACGAGCAGTACTTC

v_call: TRBV6-1
j_call: TRBJ2-1
clone_size: many
d_call: TRBD2
cdr3_aa: CASGTNNEQFF
cdr3_nt: TGTGCCAGCGGGACTAACAATGAGCAGTTCTTC

v_call: TRBV4-2
j_call: TRBJ1-5
clone_size: -
d_call: TRBD1
cdr3_aa: CASRGGNQPQQF
cdr3_nt: TGTGCCAGCCGAGGGGGCAATCAGCCCCAGCAGTTT

v_call: TRBV7-9
j_call: TRBJ2-3
clone_size: few
d_call: -
cdr3_aa: CASTQEGSSTDTQYF
cdr3_nt: TGTGCCAGCACCCAGGAAGGATCTAGCACAGATACGCAGTATTTT